The clone carrying this T cell receptor beta chain has a handful of counts. TCR cDNA molecules were tagged individually, and each one carried a unique molecular identifier. A single record per CDR3 protein comes from TCRdb applying MiXCR to the 5' RACE reads. The sample includes roughly 39,000 distinct CDR3 sequences, about 6% of them seen just once. The CDR3 length is 16 residues. The germline V gene has CDR1 SGHTA and CDR2 FQGNSA. Unmatched junction bases numbered 6, after V lost 0 bases and J lost 4 bases. These data come from a study of spatial heterogeneity in lung cancer. Study at large: Alpha-chain sequences were consistently detected in smaller numbers than beta-chain sequences. Mean representation of each unique TCR and UMI combination in the raw reads exceeded 9.5 occurrences.

The time point denotes: sample taken at primary tumor resection. Sequencing covered unsorted whole RNA taken from tumor, nontumor lung or frozen PBMC. Samples were obtained from some 70 donors, all untreated early-stage non-small cell lung cancer patients. The source was PBMCs, collected at surgery. The clonotype was recovered from a male donor with early-stage non-small cell lung cancer. V and J are TRBV7-2 and TRBJ2-5, with 9 bases aligning to TRBD2. This chain's CDR3 is CASSLAAGGIAETQYF. In nucleotides, the CDR3 is TGTGCCAGCAGCTTAGCGGCGGGGGGGATCGCAGAGACCCAGTACTTC.